This T cell receptor (beta chain) was profiled in a study of shared clonotypes between healthy human individuals. Germline V gives CDR1 MGHRA, CDR2 YSYEKL. The CDR3 spans 13 residues. V was clipped by 5 bases and J by 3 bases, with 10 bases between them. Profiled with immunoSEQ multiplex PCR; TCRdb holds only in-frame clones, not every one. The sample has 550,000 to 600,000 clones, around 81% seen once. The study used approximately 90 million PBMCs per unsorted sample for genomic DNA. This receptor was obtained from a woman between 40 and 55 years old in good health. Some clones in this sample may be carry-over from other donors' samples. The sample consisted of PBMCs. This chain connects TRBV4-1 to TRBJ1-1; D may be TRBD1 (6 bases). CDR3: CASSEDSYTEAFF. CDR3 DNA sequence: TGCGCCAGCAGCGAGGACAGCTACACTGAAGCTTTCTTT.